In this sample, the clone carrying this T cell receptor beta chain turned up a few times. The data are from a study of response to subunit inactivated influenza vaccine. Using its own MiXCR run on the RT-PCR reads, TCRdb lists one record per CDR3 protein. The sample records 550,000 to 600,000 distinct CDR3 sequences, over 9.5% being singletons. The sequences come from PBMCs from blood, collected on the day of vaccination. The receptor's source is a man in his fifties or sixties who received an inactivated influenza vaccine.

CDR3 sequence: CASSFGVAGANVLTF. Here the CDR3 DNA reads TGTGCCAGCAGTTTTGGTGTAGCTGGGGCCAACGTCCTGACTTTC. This rearrangement joins TRBV28 to TRBJ2-6; unclear D gene. CDR1 is MDHEN, CDR2 SYDVKM, per germline. V shed 3 bases and J shed 2 bases, with 8 bases lying between them. The CDR3 is 15 amino acids.